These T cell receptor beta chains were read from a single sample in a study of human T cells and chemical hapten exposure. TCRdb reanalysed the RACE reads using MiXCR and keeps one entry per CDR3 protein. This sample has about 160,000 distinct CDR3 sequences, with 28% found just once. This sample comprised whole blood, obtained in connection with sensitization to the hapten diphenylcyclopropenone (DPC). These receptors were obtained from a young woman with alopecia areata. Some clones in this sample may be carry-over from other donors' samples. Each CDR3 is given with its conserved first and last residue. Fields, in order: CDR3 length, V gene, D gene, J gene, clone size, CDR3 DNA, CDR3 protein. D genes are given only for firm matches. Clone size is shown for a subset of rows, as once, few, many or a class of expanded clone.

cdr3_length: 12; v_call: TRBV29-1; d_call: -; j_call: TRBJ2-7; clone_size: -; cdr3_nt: TGCAGCGCCCTGACAATTCTCTACGAGCAGTACTTC; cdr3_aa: CSALTILYEQYF
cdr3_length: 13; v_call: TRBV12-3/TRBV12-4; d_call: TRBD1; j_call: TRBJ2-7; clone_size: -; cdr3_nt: TGTGCCAGCAGTGGCAGGGGGCCTTACGAGCAGTACTTC; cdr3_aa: CASSGRGPYEQYF
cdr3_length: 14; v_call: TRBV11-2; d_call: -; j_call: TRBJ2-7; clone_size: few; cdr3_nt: TGTGCCAGCAGCTTACCTCGCCGGAGTTACGAGCAGTACTTC; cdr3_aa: CASSLPRRSYEQYF
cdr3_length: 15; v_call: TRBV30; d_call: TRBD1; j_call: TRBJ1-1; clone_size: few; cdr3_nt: TGTGCCTGGAGCCGACAGGGACTAATCCCGACTGAAGCTTTCTTT; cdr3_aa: CAWSRQGLIPTEAFF
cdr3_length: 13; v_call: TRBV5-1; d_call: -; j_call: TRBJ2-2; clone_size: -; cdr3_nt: TGCGCCAGCAGCCCAAACAGTGCCGGGGAGCTGTTTTTT; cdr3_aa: CASSPNSAGELFF
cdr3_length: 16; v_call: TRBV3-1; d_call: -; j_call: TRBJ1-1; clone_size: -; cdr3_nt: TGTGCCAGCAGCCAAGAGGTTGCGAGATTGAACACTGAAGCTTTCTTT; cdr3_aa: CASSQEVARLNTEAFF
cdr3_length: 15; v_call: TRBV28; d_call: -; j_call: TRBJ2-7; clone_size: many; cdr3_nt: TGTGCCAGCAGTTTAATAGGCAGGGAGGACTACGAGCAGTACTTC; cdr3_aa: CASSLIGREDYEQYF
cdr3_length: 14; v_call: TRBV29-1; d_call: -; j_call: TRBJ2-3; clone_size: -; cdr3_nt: TGCAGCGTTGACGCCGGGCTCCGTCGGGATACGCAGTATTTT; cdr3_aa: CSVDAGLRRDTQYF
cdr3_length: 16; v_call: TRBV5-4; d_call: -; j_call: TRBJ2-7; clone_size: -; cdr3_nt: TGTGCCAGCAGCTCGGCCGCACAGGGAGCGCAGTACGAGCAGTACTTC; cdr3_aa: CASSSAAQGAQYEQYF
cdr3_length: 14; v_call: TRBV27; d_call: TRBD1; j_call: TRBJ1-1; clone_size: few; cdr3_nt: TGTGCCAGCGGACCGACAGGGGTGAACACTGAAGCTTTCTTT; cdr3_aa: CASGPTGVNTEAFF
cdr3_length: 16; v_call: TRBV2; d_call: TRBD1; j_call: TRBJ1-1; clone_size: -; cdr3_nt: TGTGCCAGCAGTGGGAAAAGGACAGGGGTGAACACTGAAGCTTTCTTT; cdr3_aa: CASSGKRTGVNTEAFF
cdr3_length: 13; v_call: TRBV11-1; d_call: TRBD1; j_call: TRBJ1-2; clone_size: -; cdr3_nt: TGTGCCAGCAGCTTAAGGACAGGGTCCGGCTACACCTTC; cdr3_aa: CASSLRTGSGYTF
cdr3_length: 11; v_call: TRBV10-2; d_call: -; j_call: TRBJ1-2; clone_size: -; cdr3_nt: TGCGCCAGCAGTGATGGAGGCGGCTACACCTTC; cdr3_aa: CASSDGGGYTF
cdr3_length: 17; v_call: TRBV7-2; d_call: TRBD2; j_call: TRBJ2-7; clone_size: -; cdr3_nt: TGTGCCAGCAGCTTCTACGCGGGGGGGTTTTCTGCTACCGAGCAGTACTTC; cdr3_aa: CASSFYAGGFSATEQYF
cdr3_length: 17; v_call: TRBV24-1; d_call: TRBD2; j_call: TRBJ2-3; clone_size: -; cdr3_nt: TGTGCCACCAGTGATGAACTAGCGGGGGGGCAGACAGATACGCAGTATTTT; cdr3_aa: CATSDELAGGQTDTQYF
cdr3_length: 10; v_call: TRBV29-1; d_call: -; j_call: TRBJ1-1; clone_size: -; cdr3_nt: TGCAGCGTGGGGGGAAATGAAGCTTTCTTT; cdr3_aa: CSVGGNEAFF
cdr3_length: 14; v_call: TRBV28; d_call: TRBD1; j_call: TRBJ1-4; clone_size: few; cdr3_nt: TGTGCCAGCGGGGGGACAGCAACTAATGAAAAACTGTTTTTT; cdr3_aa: CASGGTATNEKLFF
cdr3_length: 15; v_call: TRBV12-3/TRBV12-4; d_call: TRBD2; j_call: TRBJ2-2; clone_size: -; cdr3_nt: TGTGCCAGCAGTGGCGGGAGTTCGGGGACCGGGGAGCTGTTTTTT; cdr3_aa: CASSGGSSGTGELFF
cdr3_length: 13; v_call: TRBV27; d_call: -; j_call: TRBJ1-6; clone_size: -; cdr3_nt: TGTGCCAGCAGTTTGGTGGGAAATTCACCCCTCCACTTT; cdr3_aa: CASSLVGNSPLHF
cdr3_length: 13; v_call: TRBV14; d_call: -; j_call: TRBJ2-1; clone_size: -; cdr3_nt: TGTGCCAGCAGCCAAGATATGAGGAATGAGCAGTTCTTC; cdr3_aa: CASSQDMRNEQFF
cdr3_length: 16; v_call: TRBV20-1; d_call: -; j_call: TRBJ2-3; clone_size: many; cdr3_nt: TGCAGTGCTAGAGATCCTGGGGGCCCCCTTCCAGATACGCAGTATTTT; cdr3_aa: CSARDPGGPLPDTQYF
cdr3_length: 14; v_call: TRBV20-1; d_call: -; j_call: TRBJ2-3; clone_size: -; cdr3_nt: TGCAGTGCCCGAGGTGGGCTGAGCACAGATACGCAGTATTTT; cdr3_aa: CSARGGLSTDTQYF
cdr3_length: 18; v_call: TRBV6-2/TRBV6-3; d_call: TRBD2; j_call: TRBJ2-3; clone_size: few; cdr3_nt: TGTGCCAGCAGCTACCGGAGGGCTAGCGGGGGGACCACAGATACGCAGTATTTT; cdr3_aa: CASSYRRASGGTTDTQYF
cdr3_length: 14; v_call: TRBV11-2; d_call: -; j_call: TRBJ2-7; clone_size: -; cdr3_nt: TGTGCCAGCAGCTTAGGGTACGGCCCCTACGAGCAGTACTTC; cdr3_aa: CASSLGYGPYEQYF
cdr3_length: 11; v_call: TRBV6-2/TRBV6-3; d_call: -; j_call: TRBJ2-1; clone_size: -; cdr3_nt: TGTGCCAGCACCAGAGAGAATGAGCAGTTCTTC; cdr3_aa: CASTRENEQFF
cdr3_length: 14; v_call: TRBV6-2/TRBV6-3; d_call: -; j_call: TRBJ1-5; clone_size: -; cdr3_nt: TGTGCCAGCAGTGAGGACGGCTACAATCAGCCCCAGCATTTT; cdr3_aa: CASSEDGYNQPQHF
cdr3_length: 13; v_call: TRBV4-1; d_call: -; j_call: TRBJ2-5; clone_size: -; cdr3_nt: TGCGCCAGCAGCCCGCCATCCTCGGAGACCCAGTACTTC; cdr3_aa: CASSPPSSETQYF
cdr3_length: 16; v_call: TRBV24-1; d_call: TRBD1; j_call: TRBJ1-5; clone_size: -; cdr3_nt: TGTGCCACCAGTGACCGGACGGGACAGAACAATCAGCCCCAGCATTTT; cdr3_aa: CATSDRTGQNNQPQHF
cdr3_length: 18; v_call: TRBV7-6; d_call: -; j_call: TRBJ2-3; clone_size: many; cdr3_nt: TGTGCCAGCAGCTTGGATTCTAGCGGACCGACAGGCCCAGATACGCAGTATTTT; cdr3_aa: CASSLDSSGPTGPDTQYF
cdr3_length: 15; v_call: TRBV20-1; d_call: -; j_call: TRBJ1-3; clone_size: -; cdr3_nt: TGCAGTGCTCCCCAGCCGGGCCTTTCTGGAAACACCATATATTTT; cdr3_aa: CSAPQPGLSGNTIYF
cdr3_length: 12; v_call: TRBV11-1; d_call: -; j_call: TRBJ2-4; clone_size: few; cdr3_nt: TGTGCCAGCAGCTTTTCTGGGAATATTCAGTACTTC; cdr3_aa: CASSFSGNIQYF